Listed below are T cell receptor beta chains from one sample, sequenced in a study of radiotherapy plus CTLA-4 blockade in lung cancer. Profiling relied on immunoSEQ multiplex PCR, and the TCRdb table lists in-frame clones only, not all of them. In the table there are about 54,000 clones, around 85% of which are singletons. The source material was peripheral blood, sampled from a patient treated with radiotherapy plus ipilimumab. These receptors all stem from a human donor with non-small cell lung cancer who had a partial response to radiotherapy plus ipilimumab. Both conserved end residues are part of each CDR3. D genes are given only for firm matches. A clone size is listed for some rows: how often the clone was seen (once, few, many), or a class if it is expanded.

abundance	v_gene	d_gene	j_gene	CDR3aa	CDR3nt
.	TRBV9	.	TRBJ1-5	CASSGVGGNQPQHF	TGTGCCAGCAGCGGTGTGGGAGGCAATCAGCCCCAGCATTTT
.	TRBV19	.	TRBJ1-5	CASSIGKTRSQPQHF	TGTGCCAGTAGTATCGGAAAGACAAGAAGCCAGCCCCAGCATTTT
.	TRBV6-5	.	TRBJ1-1	CASSRRQGHTEAFF	TGTGCCAGCAGTCGCCGCCAGGGCCACACTGAAGCTTTCTTT
.	TRBV7-6	.	TRBJ1-6	CASSLGDAGPDKPLHF	TGTGCCAGCAGCTTAGGGGATGCAGGGCCGGATAAGCCCCTCCACTTT
once	TRBV5-1	TRBD1	TRBJ1-6	CASSFLGQGNSPLHF	TGCGCCAGCAGCTTCTTGGGACAGGGGAATTCACCCCTCCACTTT
.	TRBV4-3	.	TRBJ2-7	CASSPNTGEYEQYF	TGCGCCAGCAGTCCTAATACAGGAGAATACGAGCAGTACTTC
.	TRBV28	TRBD1	TRBJ1-4	CASSTPRTGGSEKLFF	TGTGCCAGCAGTACCCCCCGGACAGGGGGAAGTGAAAAACTGTTTTTT
few	TRBV2	.	TRBJ1-2	CASSAVPNYGYTF	TGTGCCAGCAGTGCGGTCCCTAACTATGGCTACACCTTC
.	TRBV14	TRBD2	TRBJ2-3	CASSQELAESTDTQYF	TGTGCCAGCAGCCAGGAACTAGCGGAGAGCACAGATACGCAGTATTTT
.	TRBV27	.	TRBJ2-5	CASSVSGTSSGETQYF	TGTGCCAGCAGTGTCTCCGGGACTTCTTCGGGGGAGACCCAGTACTTC
.	TRBV29-1	.	TRBJ2-7	CSVAGGLGDYEQYF	TGCAGCGTGGCCGGCGGATTAGGGGATTACGAGCAGTACTTC
.	TRBV7-9	.	TRBJ1-1	CASSFGGVNTEAFF	TGTGCCAGCAGCTTCGGGGGGGTGAACACTGAAGCTTTCTTT
few	TRBV5-6	.	TRBJ2-7	CASSLGPKSSYEQYF	TGTGCCAGCAGCTTGGGCCCAAAGAGCTCCTACGAGCAGTACTTC
.	TRBV4-1	.	TRBJ2-3	CASSQEGDFRVADTQYF	TGCGCCAGCAGCCAAGAAGGAGATTTCAGGGTGGCAGATACGCAGTATTTT
.	TRBV19	TRBD2	TRBJ2-2	CASSISGGSNTGELFF	TGTGCCAGTAGTATAAGCGGGGGGAGTAACACCGGGGAGCTGTTTTTT
.	TRBV7-2	.	TRBJ1-5	CASSLVVREDQPQHF	TGTGCCAGCAGCTTAGTAGTCAGGGAGGATCAGCCCCAGCATTTT
.	TRBV5-4	.	TRBJ2-7	CASSLFGDSYEQYF	TGTGCCAGCAGCTTGTTCGGGGACTCCTACGAGCAGTACTTC
few	TRBV6-1	TRBD1	TRBJ1-5	CASRGETGWTQPQHF	TGTGCCAGCAGGGGGGAGACAGGGTGGACTCAGCCCCAGCATTTT
once	TRBV18	.	TRBJ2-2	CASSPRAPGELFF	TGTGCCAGCTCACCGCGAGCCCCCGGGGAGCTGTTTTTT
.	TRBV2	.	TRBJ1-4	CASSLRAENEKLFF	TGTGCCAGCAGCCTGCGGGCCGAAAATGAAAAACTGTTTTTT
.	TRBV7-3	TRBD2	TRBJ2-1	CASSLGLAGGNEQFF	TGTGCCAGCAGCTTAGGGCTAGCGGGGGGGAACGAGCAGTTCTTC
.	TRBV19	.	TRBJ1-2	CASSSHGLSDFYGYTF	TGTGCCAGTAGTTCCCACGGACTTTCCGACTTCTATGGCTACACCTTC
.	TRBV6-1	.	TRBJ2-7	CASEGLLTYEQYF	TGTGCCAGCGAGGGACTCCTAACCTACGAGCAGTACTTC
few	TRBV6-1	TRBD1	TRBJ1-5	CASSATGQGRSQPQHF	TGTGCCAGCAGTGCTACCGGACAGGGGAGGAGTCAGCCCCAGCATTTT
.	TRBV19	.	TRBJ1-5	CATRGDRGNQPQHF	TGTGCCACTCGGGGGGATAGGGGCAATCAGCCCCAGCATTTT
.	TRBV7-8	TRBD1	TRBJ1-1	CASSLVVGQGTEAFF	TGTGCCAGCAGCTTAGTGGTCGGACAGGGCACTGAAGCTTTCTTT
few	TRBV5-8	.	TRBJ1-5	CASSLAGGPVQPQHF	TGTGCCAGCAGCTTGGCCGGGGGGCCCGTTCAGCCCCAGCATTTT
.	TRBV10-2	TRBD2	TRBJ2-3	CASSPAGGAGTDTQYF	TGCGCCAGCAGCCCGGCGGGGGGGGCGGGCACAGATACGCAGTATTTT
.	TRBV11-2	TRBD1	TRBJ1-1	CASSNDRGHMNTEAFF	TGTGCCAGCAGCAACGACAGGGGCCACATGAACACTGAAGCTTTCTTT
.	TRBV5-4	.	TRBJ2-7	CASSFTGRPSYEQYF	TGTGCCAGCAGCTTCACAGGGAGACCCTCATACGAGCAGTACTTC
.	TRBV5-5	.	TRBJ1-3	CASSLAILWTPGNTIYF	TGTGCCAGCAGCTTGGCAATCCTTTGGACACCTGGAAACACCATATATTTT
.	TRBV5-1	TRBD1	TRBJ2-7	CASSSGTGFYEQYF	TGCGCCAGCAGCTCCGGGACAGGGTTCTACGAGCAGTACTTC
.	TRBV6-5	TRBD1	TRBJ1-1	CASSSGTAMNTEAFF	TGTGCCAGCAGTTCCGGGACAGCCATGAACACTGAAGCTTTCTTT
.	TRBV6-1	.	TRBJ2-3	CASTREVGTDTQYF	TGTGCCAGCACTAGAGAAGTAGGCACAGATACGCAGTATTTT
.	TRBV11-2	.	TRBJ2-3	CASSPRGGGEDTQYF	TGTGCCAGCAGTCCCCGGGGCGGGGGCGAGGATACGCAGTATTTT
.	TRBV2	.	TRBJ1-5	CASSEGRARGQPQHF	TGTGCCAGCAGTGAAGGACGGGCAAGGGGTCAGCCCCAGCATTTT
.	TRBV5-4	TRBD2	TRBJ2-7	CASSLGGGSGRKYEQYF	TGTGCCAGCAGCTTGGGGGGTGGATCCGGGAGGAAATACGAGCAGTACTTC
.	TRBV7-2	TRBD1	TRBJ2-3	CASSPGQTSTDTQYF	TGTGCCAGCAGCCCGGGACAGACTAGCACAGATACGCAGTATTTT
.	TRBV5-6	.	TRBJ1-1	CASSLVVNTEAFF	TGTGCCAGCAGCTTGGTCGTGAACACTGAAGCTTTCTTT
.	TRBV12-5	.	TRBJ2-3	CASSSGGGTDTQYF	TGTGCTAGCTCATCGGGCGGGGGCACAGATACGCAGTATTTT
.	TRBV2	TRBD2	TRBJ2-2	CASRETSGGLSGTGELFF	TGTGCCAGCAGGGAGACTAGCGGGGGCCTCTCGGGGACCGGGGAGCTGTTTTTT
once	TRBV10-3	.	TRBJ1-3	CAISGARGAPSGNTIYF	TGTGCCATCAGTGGGGCCCGGGGAGCCCCCTCTGGAAACACCATATATTTT
.	TRBV10-3	.	TRBJ2-1	CAISGPGQFLNEQFF	TGTGCCATCAGTGGACCCGGACAGTTTCTCAATGAGCAGTTCTTC
few	TRBV7-6	.	TRBJ2-5	CASVPIAGLGETQYF	TGTGCCAGCGTACCTATTGCGGGGCTAGGGGAGACCCAGTACTTC
few	TRBV21-1	.	TRBJ1-3	CASSKSTGRTIYF	TGTGCCAGCAGCAAAAGTACAGGGCGAACCATATATTTT
.	TRBV6-5	.	TRBJ1-2	CASSYIGRAYYGYTF	TGTGCCAGCAGTTATATAGGCAGGGCTTACTATGGCTACACCTTC
.	TRBV7-8	.	TRBJ2-7	CASSRYVPRGPYEQYF	TGTGCCAGCAGCCGGTACGTCCCCAGGGGACCCTACGAGCAGTACTTC
.	TRBV7-3	.	TRBJ2-5	CASSPEGYQETQYF	TGTGCCAGCAGCCCCGAGGGATACCAAGAGACCCAGTACTTC